The rows below give T cell receptor beta chains drawn from one sample of a study of blood T cell repertoires in COVID-19. The data were produced by immunoSEQ multiplex PCR, yet TCRdb's version contains in-frame clones alone and is incomplete. Among some 530,000 clones listed, 80% to 90% were seen once. Input material: peripheral blood. The receptors shown here come from a human donor in a cohort sampled during active COVID-19. Both conserved end residues are part of each CDR3. A D gene is named only where the DNA matches it firmly. Only part of the rows carry a size: once, few, many, or a class if the clone is expanded.

-	-	TRBJ1-5	TRBV18	CASSPPNSDRGQYVPQHF	TGTGCCAGCTCACCACCTAATTCGGACAGAGGTCAATATGTGCCCCAGCATTTT
-	-	TRBJ2-2	TRBV19	CATTGGGTGELFF	TGTGCCACTACAGGGGGAGGGACCGGGGAGCTGTTTTTT
-	-	TRBJ1-1	TRBV2	CASSVGRGNTEAFF	TGTGCCAGCAGTGTGGGCAGGGGGAACACTGAAGCTTTCTTT
-	TRBD1	TRBJ1-2	TRBV5-4	CASSGGQAPYGYTF	TGTGCCAGCAGCGGGGGACAGGCACCCTATGGCTACACCTTC
-	-	TRBJ1-2	TRBV30	CAWSIQGNYGYTF	TGTGCCTGGAGTATACAGGGTAACTATGGCTACACCTTC
-	TRBD2	TRBJ2-5	TRBV28	CASSAGTSVQETQYF	TGTGCCAGCAGTGCCGGGACTAGCGTCCAAGAGACCCAGTACTTC
-	-	TRBJ2-7	TRBV6-1	CASSEQGISYEQYF	TGTGCCAGCAGTGAACAGGGGATCTCCTACGAGCAGTACTTC
-	TRBD2	TRBJ2-1	TRBV6-5	CASSYTTSGRSYEQFF	TGTGCCAGCAGTTACACGACTAGCGGGAGGTCCTATGAGCAGTTCTTC
-	TRBD2	TRBJ2-1	TRBV28	CASSLNSGRSWQFF	TGTGCCAGCAGTTTAAATAGCGGGAGATCGTGGCAGTTCTTC
few	TRBD1	TRBJ2-1	TRBV9	CASSSSQGNEQFF	TGTGCCAGCAGCTCTTCACAGGGGAATGAGCAGTTCTTC
-	-	TRBJ1-2	TRBV10-3	CAISESNSGGFYGYTF	TGTGCCATCAGTGAGTCGAACAGCGGGGGGTTCTATGGCTACACCTTC
-	-	TRBJ2-5	TRBV24-1	CATSDPAGGASIDQETQYF	TGTGCCACCAGTGATCCAGCTGGGGGGGCTAGTATCGACCAAGAGACCCAGTACTTC
few	-	TRBJ1-1	TRBV7-9	CASSSVDSEAFF	TGTGCCAGCAGCTCGGTTGACTCCGAAGCTTTCTTT
few	TRBD2	TRBJ2-5	TRBV2	CASSGLAGGRETQYF	TGTGCCAGCAGCGGACTCGCGGGAGGGCGTGAGACCCAGTACTTC
-	-	TRBJ1-5	TRBV28	CASTLGGAGQPQHF	TGTGCCAGCACCCTTGGAGGGGCGGGTCAGCCCCAGCATTTT
-	TRBD2	TRBJ2-5	TRBV27	CASRPTSGGQETQYF	TGTGCCAGCAGGCCCACTAGCGGGGGCCAAGAGACCCAGTACTTC
few	TRBD2	TRBJ2-2	TRBV10-3	CAISESRAGDATGELFF	TGTGCCATCAGTGAGTCGAGGGCGGGAGACGCCACCGGGGAGCTGTTTTTT
-	TRBD2	TRBJ2-1	TRBV19	CASSTRTSGKDEQFF	TGTGCCAGTAGTACTCGGACTAGCGGGAAGGATGAGCAGTTCTTC
-	TRBD1	TRBJ1-1	TRBV6-4	CASSRTGSNTEAFF	TGTGCCAGCAGCCGGACAGGGTCAAACACTGAAGCTTTCTTT
-	-	TRBJ1-2	TRBV7-9	CASSLARGVAGPGYTF	TGTGCCAGCAGCTTAGCCAGGGGAGTTGCCGGCCCAGGCTACACCTTC
-	-	TRBJ2-3	TRBV10-3	CAITQGIADTQYF	TGTGCCATCACACAGGGTATCGCAGATACGCAGTATTTT
-	-	TRBJ2-6	TRBV6-1	CASSEWGRVSGANVLTF	TGTGCCAGCAGTGAGTGGGGGCGAGTTTCTGGGGCCAACGTCCTGACTTTC
-	-	TRBJ1-5	TRBV27	CASSGSVRNQPQHF	TGTGCCAGCAGTGGTTCAGTACGCAATCAGCCCCAGCATTTT
-	-	TRBJ2-5	TRBV20-1	CSASRERETQYF	TGCAGTGCTAGTCGTGAGAGGGAGACCCAGTACTTC
-	-	TRBJ2-7	TRBV10-2	CAISTGKGNEQYF	TGCGCCATTTCGACAGGAAAGGGAAACGAGCAGTACTTC
-	TRBD1	TRBJ2-7	TRBV27	CASSTGTGYYEQYF	TGTGCCAGCAGTACCGGGACAGGGTACTACGAGCAGTACTTC
-	TRBD1	TRBJ1-2	TRBV9	CASSNQGAGYGYTF	TGTGCCAGCAGTAATCAGGGGGCTGGGTATGGCTACACCTTC
-	TRBD1	TRBJ1-5	TRBV24-1	CATSESGGKYQPQHF	TGTGCCACCAGTGAATCAGGGGGAAAATATCAGCCCCAGCATTTT
-	-	TRBJ2-7	TRBV2	CASIVTPEGSYYEQYF	TGTGCCAGCATCGTCACCCCGGAGGGGTCCTACTACGAGCAGTACTTC
-	-	TRBJ1-5	TRBV3-1/TRBV3-2	CASSQDSDQPQHF	TGTGCCAGCAGCCAAGATTCCGATCAGCCCCAGCATTTT
-	-	TRBJ2-1	TRBV13	CASSSRRRRNEQFF	TGTGCCAGCAGCTCGAGAAGGAGAAGGAATGAGCAGTTCTTC
once	TRBD2	TRBJ2-1	TRBV9	CASSVDVGLAGGNEQFF	TGTGCCAGCAGCGTAGACGTCGGGCTAGCGGGGGGAAATGAGCAGTTCTTC
once	TRBD1	TRBJ1-1	TRBV28	CASSETGEYTEAFF	TGTGCCAGCAGCGAGACAGGGGAGTACACTGAAGCTTTCTTT
-	TRBD1	TRBJ1-2	TRBV2	CASRGQAFYGYTF	TGTGCCAGCCGGGGACAGGCGTTCTATGGCTACACCTTC
-	TRBD2	TRBJ2-5	TRBV30	CAWRGAGGPTETQYF	TGTGCCTGGAGGGGGGCGGGAGGGCCAACGGAGACCCAGTACTTC
-	TRBD1	TRBJ2-1	TRBV5-1	CASSNYRGKDNEQFF	TGCGCCAGCAGCAATTACAGGGGAAAGGACAATGAGCAGTTCTTC
-	TRBD2	TRBJ2-2	TRBV27	CASRTLAGGNTGELFF	TGTGCCAGCAGAACCCTAGCGGGAGGTAACACCGGGGAGCTGTTTTTT
-	-	TRBJ2-2	TRBV7-8	CASSRSGPNTGELFF	TGTGCCAGCAGCCGAAGCGGGCCTAACACCGGGGAGCTGTTTTTT
-	TRBD2	TRBJ2-1	TRBV7-2	CASSLAPGTSVYNEQFF	TGTGCCAGCAGCTTAGCTCCAGGGACTAGCGTTTACAATGAGCAGTTCTTC
-	-	TRBJ2-1	TRBV6-2/TRBV6-3	CASSYSTGEQFF	TGTGCCAGCAGTTACTCGACCGGGGAGCAGTTCTTC